This T cell receptor (beta chain) was captured in a study of OX40 agonist ivuxolimab in advanced cancers. Produced via immunoSEQ multiplex PCR; TCRdb's table is partial and in-frame only. The profile shows 55,000 to 70,000 clones, 80% to 95% of them singletons. Trimming took 0 bases from V and 2 from J; bases not matched to a gene: 6. The CDR3 extends over 17 amino acids. Germline loops: CDR1 SGHDN, CDR2 FVKESK. The sequenced sample was CD4+ or CD8+ T cells sorted from blood, obtained in a trial of the OX40 agonist ivuxolimab. This sequence originates from an adult with an advanced solid tumor such as melanoma, head and neck, liver or kidney cancer. The chain joins TRBV14 to TRBJ2-3; 9 nucleotides agree with TRBD2. The DNA of the CDR3 is TGTGCCAGCAGCCAAGAACTAGCGGGCGCTTTCACAGATACGCAGTATTTT. Protein product: CASSQELAGAFTDTQYF.